One sample yielded the 24 T cell receptor beta chains listed below, sequenced in a study of T cell responses to AZD1222 COVID-19 vaccine. The data were produced by immunoSEQ multiplex PCR, yet TCRdb's version contains in-frame clones alone and is incomplete. This sample yields over 100,000 clones, of which roughly 93% are seen a single time; under 1.2% belongs to the top ten. Sample: peripheral blood, taken 28 days after the second AZD1222 dose. All receptors come from an adult who received the AZD1222 COVID-19 vaccine.

The V gene is TRBV6-8, the J gene TRBJ2-2; 13 positions match TRBD2. The CDR3 spans 18 residues. Per the germline V gene, CDR1 is MNHGY and CDR2 is SAAAGT. V shed 6 bases and J 4 bases; nucleotides not matched to a gene: 11. CDR3 protein: CASRTPGLAGRGTGELFF. The CDR3 DNA is TGTGCCAGCAGAACTCCGGGACTAGCGGGGAGGGGCACCGGGGAGCTGTTTTTT.

This rearrangement joins TRBV2 to TRBJ2-5, with TRBD2 matching over 8 bases. In germline, CDR1 is SNHLY, CDR2 FYNNEI. The junction had 14 bases not matched to a gene; V was cut back by 4 bases and J by 1 base. This CDR3 spans 18 amino acids. The CDR3 protein is CASSGGVRAGEPQETQYF. The CDR3 bases are TGTGCCAGCAGTGGGGGGGTTAGAGCGGGAGAGCCCCAAGAGACCCAGTACTTC.

The rearrangement uses TRBV6-5 and TRBJ1-2; 7 nucleotides agree with TRBD1. The CDR3 covers 14 residues. V shed 6 bases, J shed 2 bases, and the junction held 6 bases outside the gene matches. The germline V gene encodes CDR1 MNHEY and CDR2 SVGAGI. This CDR3 is CASRDRRLNYGYTF. CDR3 nucleotide sequence: TGTGCCAGCAGGGACAGGCGACTCAACTATGGCTACACCTTC.

V gene TRBV10-3 combines with J gene TRBJ2-7; D perhaps matches TRBD1 (6 bases). CDR1 is ENHRY, CDR2 SYGVKD, per germline. V lost 6 bases, J lost 0 bases, and 18 bases lay in between. CDR3 length: 16 amino acids. CDR3 region: CAIRGQQGHSSYEQYF. CDR3 DNA sequence: TGTGCCATCAGAGGACAGCAGGGACACAGCTCCTACGAGCAGTACTTC.

The rearrangement joins TRBV5-1 to TRBJ2-3, with TRBD2 matching 13 bases. V dropped 2 bases and J dropped 6; count of bases not matched to a gene: 6. The CDR3 loop spans 16 amino acids. CDR1 SGHRS and CDR2 YFSETQ come from the germline V gene. CDR3 residues: CASSLRLAGGFDTQYF. The CDR3 bases are TGCGCCAGCAGCTTAAGACTAGCGGGAGGTTTTGATACGCAGTATTTT.

This clone came up once. This chain uses TRBV2 with TRBJ1-2, with TRBD1 identical over 7 bases. The ends lost 2 bases at V and 3 bases at J; junction bases unmatched: 0. This CDR3 region has 13 residues. Germline V gene lookup returns CDR1 SNHLY and CDR2 FYNNEI. The CDR3 DNA reads as TGTGCCAGCAGTGAAACAGGGGACTATGGCTACACCTTC. Its protein product is CASSETGDYGYTF.

The J gene is TRBJ1-2, the V gene TRBV5-4; no clear D gene. V lost 1 base to trimming and J lost 5 bases, with 15 bases between them. The CDR3 totals 15 residues. CDR1 and CDR2 from the germline V gene are SGHNT and YYREEE (reference sequence). The CDR3 region has the DNA TGTGCCAGCAGCTTGTTTACGGTTTTGGAGTATGGCTACACCTTC. It codes for CASSLFTVLEYGYTF.

The rearrangement uses TRBV19 and TRBJ1-2; TRBD1 is a possible D gene (5 bases). The ends were cut back, 3 bases at V and 5 bases at J, with 16 bases in the middle. This CDR3 contains 15 residues. Looked up from germline, CDR1 is LNHDA and CDR2 is SQIVND (reference sequence). For the CDR3, the DNA is TGTGCCAGTAGTATGGGTTCGGGACCGATTTATGGCTACACCTTC. It encodes CASSMGSGPIYGYTF.

The rearrangement joins TRBV7-3 to TRBJ2-7; unclear D gene. V was clipped by 5 bases and J by 3 bases, with 14 bases between them. This CDR3 has 14 amino acids. Germline CDR1 is SGHTA and CDR2 is FQGTGA. This CDR3 reads CASSKRDLNYEQYF. CDR3 in DNA: TGTGCCAGCAGCAAGAGAGACCTTAACTACGAGCAGTACTTC.

The chain uses TRBV29-1 and TRBJ1-1, with no clear D. The CDR3 is 12 residues long. Germline lookup yields CDR1 SQVTM and CDR2 ANQGSEA. The V and J ends lost 4 bases and 0 bases respectively, with 6 bases between them. The CDR3 is CSVAGLNTEAFF. CDR3 DNA sequence: TGCAGCGTTGCGGGTTTGAACACTGAAGCTTTCTTT. The whole variable domain, remainder taken from reference TRBV29-1 and TRBJ1-1, is SAVISQKPSRDICQRGTSLTIQCQVDSQVTMMFWYRQQPGQSLTLIATANQGSEATYESGFVIDKFPISRPNLTFSTLTVSNMSPEDSSIYLCSVAGLNTEAFFGQGTRLTVV.

The chain is built from TRBV3-1 (or the pseudogene TRBV3-2) and TRBJ1-2; 7 nucleotides agree with TRBD1. Per the germline V gene, CDR1 is LGHDT and CDR2 is YNNKEL (reference sequence). V was clipped by 3 bases and J by 6 bases; unmatched bases: 4. The CDR3 sequence is 13 residues long. In nucleotides, the CDR3 is TGTGCCAGCAGCCACCGGGACAGTAATGGCTACACCTTC. Its translation is CASSHRDSNGYTF.

The rearrangement joins TRBV4-1 to TRBJ1-2, with no clear D. Looked up from germline, CDR1 is MGHRA and CDR2 is YSYEKL. The CDR3 sequence is 13 residues long. V was trimmed by 2 bases and J by 5 bases, leaving 9 bases between them. Here the CDR3 reads CASSQSHLYGYTF. The CDR3, as DNA: TGCGCCAGCAGCCAAAGTCACCTTTATGGCTACACCTTC.

The rearrangement uses TRBV18 and TRBJ2-5; no reliable D call. Germline V gives CDR1 KGHSH, CDR2 LQKENI. The V and J ends lost 3 bases and 3 bases respectively, with 8 bases between them. This CDR3 contains 13 residues. The CDR3: CASSPSVKETQYF. DNA of the CDR3: TGTGCCAGCTCACCGTCAGTAAAAGAGACCCAGTACTTC. Filled out from reference TRBV18 and TRBJ2-5, the complete variable domain reads NAGVMQNPRHLVRRRGQEARLRCSPMKGHSHVYWYRQLPEEGLKFMVYLQKENIIDESGMPKERFSAEFPKEGPSILRIQQVVRGDSAAYFCASSPSVKETQYFGPGTRLLVL.

This clone was detected only a few times. The chain employs TRBV19 and TRBJ2-2; D not resolved. V lost 0 bases to trimming and J lost 8 bases, with 13 bases between them. The CDR3 contains 15 residues. The germline V gene has CDR1 LNHDA and CDR2 SQIVND (reference sequence). This CDR3 is CASSIDPWNPGELFF. CDR3 coding DNA: TGTGCCAGTAGTATAGACCCGTGGAACCCTGGGGAGCTGTTTTTT.

The chain is built from TRBV27 and TRBJ1-6; 7 bases agree with TRBD1. CDR1 and CDR2 from the germline V gene are MNHEY and SMNVEV (reference sequence). J was trimmed by 7 bases and V by 3 bases; bases with no gene match: 9. This CDR3 has 16 residues. The CDR3 DNA reads TGTGCCAGCAGTTTGTGGGCAGGGGGAGGCAATTCACCCCTCCACTTT. This encodes CASSLWAGGGNSPLHF.

Remarks on this clone: Different DNA sequences within this sample yield the same CDR3. V is TRBV6-5 and J is TRBJ1-2; no firm D call. The ends were cut back, 2 bases at V and 4 bases at J, with 14 bases in the middle. CDR1 and CDR2 from the germline V gene are MNHEY and SVGAGI. The CDR3 extends over 15 amino acids. The CDR3 region has the DNA TGTGCCAGCAGTTACCGAGGGAAAGGGTCCTATGGCTACACCTTC. As protein: CASSYRGKGSYGYTF.

J is TRBJ2-3 and V is TRBV15, with D hard to call. This CDR3 comprises 16 residues. The ends were cut back, 0 bases at V and 0 bases at J, with 10 bases in the middle. CDR1 is LNHNV, CDR2 YYDKDF, per germline (reference sequence). CDR3 loop: CATSRDLTPSTDTQYF. The CDR3 DNA reads TGTGCCACCAGCAGAGACCTCACCCCTAGCACAGATACGCAGTATTTT.

V and J are TRBV4-1 and TRBJ2-2; tentatively, D is TRBD2 (6 bases). The CDR3 sequence is 16 residues long. Trimming stripped 6 bases from V and 1 base from J, with 15 bases between. Germline V gene lookup returns CDR1 MGHRA and CDR2 YSYEKL. The CDR3 loop reads CASSPAGQLNTGELFF. In nucleotides, the CDR3 is TGCGCCAGCAGTCCTGCGGGGCAGTTGAACACCGGGGAGCTGTTTTTT.

The chain joins TRBV2 to TRBJ2-7, with D hard to call. This CDR3 spans 13 amino acids. The V gene lost 8 bases and the J gene lost 0 bases, with 11 bases spanning the gap. Germline V gene lookup returns CDR1 SNHLY and CDR2 FYNNEI. CDR3 sequence (DNA): TGTGCCAGCTCAGTCCTTATCTCCTACGAGCAGTACTTC. Its translation is CASSVLISYEQYF. The entire variable domain, with the rest obtained from reference TRBV2 and TRBJ2-7, is as follows: EPEVTQTPSHQVTQMGQEVILRCVPISNHLYFYWYRQILGQKVEFLVSFYNNEISEKSEIFDDQFSVERPDGSNFTLKIRSTKLEDSAMYFCASSVLISYEQYFGPGTRLTVT.

The gene calls are TRBV27 and TRBJ1-4; no clear D. CDR1 is MNHEY, CDR2 SMNVEV, per germline (reference sequence). Trimming took off 8 bases at V and 7 bases at J, with 11 bases between the two ends. The CDR3 has 12 amino acids. This CDR3 is CASRAIGEKLFF. CDR3 DNA sequence: TGTGCCAGCCGGGCCATTGGTGAAAAACTGTTTTTT.

The chain uses TRBV29-1 and TRBJ2-1; D perhaps matches TRBD1 (5 bases). This CDR3 has 11 residues. Trimming pared 4 bases from V and 9 bases from J, leaving 10 bases between. The germline V gene encodes CDR1 SQVTM and CDR2 ANQGSEA. As DNA, the CDR3 is TGCAGCGTTGGACAGTGGGGTGAGCAGTTCTTC. This gives the protein CSVGQWGEQFF.

The chain combines TRBV20-1 with TRBJ2-1; TRBD2 matches at 9 bases. Germline CDR1 is DFQATT and CDR2 is SNEGSKA (reference sequence). The CDR3 totals 16 residues. Unmatched junction bases numbered 8, after V lost 3 bases and J lost 2 bases. This CDR3 reads CSASSVAGVPYNEQFF. CDR3 bases: TGCAGTGCTAGTAGCGTAGCGGGAGTCCCCTACAATGAGCAGTTCTTC.

The V call is TRBV9, the J call TRBJ1-2, with 7 bases aligning to TRBD1. Germline CDR1 and CDR2: SGDLS and YYNGEE. The CDR3 spans 15 residues. V dropped 1 base and J dropped 3; count of bases not matched to a gene: 6. The CDR3 spells CASSVSEGADYGYTF. CDR3 sequence (DNA): TGTGCCAGCAGCGTAAGCGAGGGGGCGGACTATGGCTACACCTTC.

Comments on this clone: This same CDR3 is encoded by further DNA sequences in the sample. The chain uses TRBV27 and TRBJ2-1, with D unresolved. The germline V and J ends were trimmed by 2 bases and 0 bases, with 8 bases remaining between them. Per germline, CDR1 MNHEY and CDR2 SMNVEV (reference sequence). The CDR3 has 15 amino acids. The CDR3, as DNA: TGTGCCAGCAGTTTAGCCGCGAGCTCCTACAATGAGCAGTTCTTC. This translates into CASSLAASSYNEQFF.